A single sample is the source of the 12 T cell receptor beta chains below, sequenced in a study of T cell responses to AZD1222 COVID-19 vaccine. Assay used: immunoSEQ multiplex PCR; TCRdb lists only in-frame clones, some missing. Found here are some 140,000 clones, approximately 88% of them singletons; the top ten hold 4.1%. Specimen: peripheral blood, collected on day 0 of AZD1222 vaccination. These receptors were collected from an adult in good health.

In this sample, this clone turned up once. The chain uses TRBV28 and TRBJ1-5, with 11 positions matching TRBD1. The junction had 1 base not matched to a gene; V was cut back by 11 bases and J by 1 base. The germline V gene has CDR1 MDHEN and CDR2 SYDVKM. The CDR3 runs to 13 residues. DNA of the CDR3: TGTGCCGGACAGGGGGCGAGCAATCAGCCCCAGCATTTT. It specifies CAGQGASNQPQHF.

The CDR3 DNA follows: TGTGCCAGCAGGGAACCCCGGGAGCTGTTTTTT. As protein: CASREPRELFF. This sequence joins TRBV27 and TRBJ2-2; D remains ambiguous. In germline, CDR1 is MNHEY, CDR2 SMNVEV (reference sequence). V lost 6 bases and J 9 bases, leaving 8 bases between the germline ends. CDR3 size: 11 residues.

The chain is built from TRBV5-1 and TRBJ2-3; TRBD1 matches at 10 bases. This CDR3 is 16 amino acids long. Per the germline V gene, CDR1 is SGHRS and CDR2 is YFSETQ. V was pared by 2 bases and J by 2 bases, with 5 bases of the junction left unmatched. In nucleotides, the CDR3 is TGCGCCAGCAGCTTCGCCGGGACAGGGGTCACAGATACGCAGTATTTT. It translates to CASSFAGTGVTDTQYF.

The CDR3 protein is CASMGERGGEETQYF. Written as DNA, the CDR3 is TGTGCCAGCATGGGGGAGCGGGGGGGCGAAGAGACCCAGTACTTC. This chain links TRBV28 with TRBJ2-5; TRBD2 matches at 10 bases. Trimming at V came to 7 bases and at J to 3 bases, leaving 8 bases not matched to a gene. The CDR3 covers 15 residues. CDR1 is MDHEN and CDR2 is SYDVKM in the germline V gene.

The CDR3 here is CASSQGDKNIQYF. The CDR3 nucleotides are TGTGCCAGCTCACAGGGCGACAAAAACATTCAGTACTTC. The V and J genes are TRBV18 and TRBJ2-4; D is ambiguous. The CDR3 is made up of 13 amino acids. The V and J ends lost 4 bases and 3 bases respectively, with 7 bases between them. Germline CDR1 KGHSH, CDR2 LQKENI.

The chain links TRBV7-6 to TRBJ2-3, with unresolved D. The germline gives CDR1 SGHVS, CDR2 FNYEAQ. The CDR3 contains 15 residues. Trimming stripped 5 bases from V and 0 bases from J, with 12 bases between. The CDR3: CASSPFRPSTDTQYF. CDR3 bases: TGTGCCAGCAGCCCCTTCAGGCCTAGCACAGATACGCAGTATTTT. Full variable domain (remainder filled in from reference TRBV7-6 and TRBJ2-3): GAGVSQSPRYKVTKRGQDVALRCDPISGHVSLYWYRQALGQGPEFLTYFNYEAQQDKSGLPNDRFSAERPEGSISTLTIQRTEQRDSAMYRCASSPFRPSTDTQYFGPGTRLTVL.

This clone is a singleton in its sample. The chain links TRBV15 to TRBJ1-2; D perhaps matches TRBD1 (5 bases). This CDR3 contains 15 residues. Germline V gene lookup returns CDR1 LNHNV and CDR2 YYDKDF (reference sequence). The V gene lost 1 base and the J gene lost 4 bases, with 13 bases spanning the gap. The CDR3, as DNA: TGTGCCACCAGCAGAGCGGGCAGGGTCGGCTATGGCTACACCTTC. It encodes CATSRAGRVGYGYTF.

The V gene is TRBV6-1, the J gene TRBJ2-2, with a weak D call TRBD2 (7 bases). Germline lookup yields CDR1 MNHNS and CDR2 SASEGT. This CDR3 region has 17 residues. Trimming left V 4 bases short and J 7 bases short, with 22 bases between. This CDR3 is CASSALGGGIGGGELFF. The CDR3 DNA sequence: TGTGCCAGCAGTGCCCTGGGCGGGGGCATCGGGGGCGGGGAGCTGTTTTTT.

V and J are TRBV6-5 and TRBJ1-3, with TRBD1 as a possible D gene (5 bases). The CDR3 runs 16 residues. Per the germline V gene, CDR1 is MNHEY and CDR2 is SVGAGI. Between the trimmed V and J ends, which lost 2 bases and 0 bases, there was a span of 11 bases. The CDR3 DNA follows: TGTGCCAGCAGTTACGAATCTACAGGCTCTGGAAACACCATATATTTT. This translates into CASSYESTGSGNTIYF.

The rearrangement links TRBV4-2 to TRBJ2-7; 9 nucleotides match TRBD1. Germline-derived CDR1 and CDR2 are LGHNA and YNFKEQ. V lost 0 bases and J lost 1; bases outside the gene matches: 4. This CDR3 is 16 amino acids long. The CDR3 DNA is TGTGCCAGCAGCCAAGAGGGACAGGGCCTATCCTACGAGCAGTACTTC. Translating it yields CASSQEGQGLSYEQYF.

This clone was found a few times. The V and J genes are TRBV28 and TRBJ1-1; D not resolved. The V gene's germline CDR1 is MDHEN and CDR2 SYDVKM. The CDR3 covers 11 residues. The V gene lost 6 bases and the J gene lost 8 bases, with 10 bases spanning the gap. The CDR3 reads CASSSPWEAFF. The DNA of the CDR3 is TGTGCCAGCAGCTCCCCTTGGGAAGCTTTCTTT.

V is TRBV2 and J is TRBJ2-3; no clear D. This CDR3 has 14 residues. Germline values: CDR1 SNHLY, CDR2 FYNNEI. The ends were cut back, 6 bases at V and 0 bases at J, with 10 bases in the middle. This chain's CDR3 is CASRIPSSTDTQYF. CDR3 coding DNA: TGTGCCAGCAGAATCCCATCTAGCACAGATACGCAGTATTTT.